These 21 T cell receptor beta chains originate from one sample sequenced in a study of cytomegalovirus exposure and HLA in healthy donors. Profiled with immunoSEQ multiplex PCR; TCRdb holds only in-frame clones, not every one. In the table there are approximately 130,000 clones, 70% to 90% of which are singletons. The material sequenced was PBMCs. Source of these receptors: a woman aged 25 to 39 in good health and CMV-seronegative.

The V gene is TRBV7-6, the J gene TRBJ2-2; D may be TRBD2 (6 bases). The CDR3 covers 15 residues. Trimming took off 7 bases at V and 4 bases at J, with 16 bases between the two ends. The germline gives CDR1 SGHVS, CDR2 FNYEAQ. Here the CDR3 reads CASTSYLGGTGELFF. The CDR3 bases are TGTGCCAGCACCAGTTACTTGGGGGGCACCGGGGAGCTGTTTTTT.

The J gene is TRBJ2-1, the V gene TRBV5-1, with TRBD2 identical over 8 bases. The germline V gene encodes CDR1 SGHRS and CDR2 YFSETQ. The CDR3 spans 13 residues. Unmatched junction bases numbered 5, after V lost 4 bases and J lost 8 bases. CDR3 protein: CASSPGGGDEQFF. The CDR3 DNA is TGCGCCAGCAGCCCCGGGGGGGGCGATGAGCAGTTCTTC.

This chain connects TRBV18 to TRBJ1-5, with TRBD1 as a possible D gene (5 bases). The length of the CDR3 is 13 residues. CDR1 is KGHSH, CDR2 LQKENI, per germline. V was cut by 6 bases and J by 3 bases, with 9 bases left in between. CDR3 bases: TGTGCCAGCTCCGAGGACAACAATCAGCCCCAGCATTTT. It codes for CASSEDNNQPQHF. Together with reference TRBV18 and TRBJ1-5, the CDR3 gives the full variable domain: NAGVMQNPRHLVRRRGQEARLRCSPMKGHSHVYWYRQLPEEGLKFMVYLQKENIIDESGMPKERFSAEFPKEGPSILRIQQVVRGDSAAYFCASSEDNNQPQHFGDGTRLSIL.

The rearrangement uses TRBV7-6 and TRBJ2-7, with 7 bases identical to TRBD2. Per the germline V gene, CDR1 is SGHVS and CDR2 is FNYEAQ. J was trimmed by 5 bases and V by 1 base; bases with no gene match: 8. This CDR3 contains 15 residues. The CDR3 spells CASSLEWAGRDEQYF. CDR3 coding DNA: TGTGCCAGCAGCTTAGAATGGGCAGGGAGGGACGAGCAGTACTTC.

The genes are TRBV6-6 and TRBJ2-3; no reliable D call. V lost 11 bases and J lost 3, with 15 bases in between. Looked up from germline, CDR1 is MNHNY and CDR2 is SVGAGI (reference sequence). This CDR3 has 13 residues. Here the CDR3 DNA reads TGTGCCGGAGCGAACCGAAGTACAGATACGCAGTATTTT. This translates into CAGANRSTDTQYF.

This chain joins TRBV10-1 and TRBJ1-2, with 8 bases aligning to TRBD1. CDR1 and CDR2 from the germline V gene are WNHNN and SYGVQD (reference sequence). After removal of 1 base from V and 7 bases from J, the junction contained 5 bases not matched to a gene. CDR3 length: 14 residues. Written as DNA, the CDR3 is TGCGCCAGCAGTGAGTGGGGCAGGGGGCTTGGCTACACCTTC. As protein: CASSEWGRGLGYTF.

The rearrangement uses TRBV19 and TRBJ2-1; D possibly corresponds to TRBD2 (6 bases). Germline CDR1 and CDR2: LNHDA and SQIVND (reference sequence). V lost 5 bases and J 8 bases, leaving 16 bases between the germline ends. The CDR3 consists of 14 residues. The CDR3 coding sequence is TGTGCCAGTAGTCCGGGGAGGTCCCTCGATGAGCAGTTCTTC. Its protein is CASSPGRSLDEQFF.

In this sample, this clone turned up a few times. This chain connects TRBV2 to TRBJ1-2; 8 nucleotides agree with TRBD1. Trimming took 2 bases from V and 6 from J; bases not matched to a gene: 8. CDR3 length: 15 residues. Germline lookup yields CDR1 SNHLY and CDR2 FYNNEI. CDR3 sequence: CASSEKEGRGHGYTF. The CDR3 coding sequence is TGTGCCAGCAGTGAAAAGGAGGGCAGGGGGCATGGCTACACCTTC. Supplemented by reference TRBV2 and TRBJ1-2, the full variable domain reads EPEVTQTPSHQVTQMGQEVILRCVPISNHLYFYWYRQILGQKVEFLVSFYNNEISEKSEIFDDQFSVERPDGSNFTLKIRSTKLEDSAMYFCASSEKEGRGHGYTFGSGTRLTVV.

There are a few counts of this clone. The V call is TRBV10-3, the J call TRBJ1-2; possible D gene TRBD1, 5 bases. The CDR3 length is 14 residues. Between the trimmed V and J ends, which lost 2 bases and 1 base, there was a span of 8 bases. Germline V gene lookup returns CDR1 ENHRY and CDR2 SYGVKD. In DNA form, the CDR3 reads TGTGCCATCAGTGAGGGGGCAGGTAACTATGGCTACACCTTC. It is translated as CAISEGAGNYGYTF.

V and J are TRBV29-1 and TRBJ1-2; 9 bases agree with TRBD1. J was trimmed by 7 bases and V by 7 bases; bases with no gene match: 10. This CDR3 has 13 residues. Germline values: CDR1 SQVTM, CDR2 ANQGSEA. CDR3: CSGGDRENGGYTF. The CDR3 DNA reads as TGCAGCGGGGGGGACAGGGAAAATGGTGGCTACACCTTC.

The sample holds one count of this clone. This rearrangement joins TRBV11-2 to TRBJ1-2, with 8 bases matching TRBD1. CDR1 SGHAT and CDR2 FQNNGV come from the germline V gene. V lost 2 bases to trimming and J lost 6 bases; unmatched junction nucleotides: 5. CDR3 length: 14 amino acids. The CDR3 sequence: CASSLFIRGHGYTF. The DNA of the CDR3 is TGTGCCAGCAGCTTATTTATCAGGGGGCATGGCTACACCTTC. The entire variable domain, with the rest obtained from reference TRBV11-2 and TRBJ1-2, is as follows: EAGVAQSPRYKIIEKRQSVAFWCNPISGHATLYWYQQILGQGPKLLIQFQNNGVVDDSQLPKDRFSAERLKGVDSTLKIQPAKLEDSAVYLCASSLFIRGHGYTFGSGTRLTVV.

The rearrangement links TRBV11-3 to TRBJ2-5, with D possibly matching TRBD2 (5 bases). This CDR3 spans 13 amino acids. The V gene's germline CDR1 is SGHNT and CDR2 YENEEA. With 5 bases removed from V and 5 bases from J, the gap between germline ends came to 12 bases. The CDR3 nucleotides read TGTGCCAGCAGCACCAGCGGTGGCGAGACCCAGTACTTC. It is translated as CASSTSGGETQYF.

The genes are TRBV7-9 and TRBJ2-2; TRBD2 matches at 10 bases. V shed 5 bases and J 2 bases; nucleotides not matched to a gene: 14. The CDR3 is 19 amino acids. Germline V lookup: CDR1 SEHNR, CDR2 FQNEAQ (reference sequence). CDR3 nucleotide sequence: TGTGCCAGCAGCCCTAGCCGTCTTTCTAGCGGGGGCAACACCGGGGAGCTGTTTTTT. Its translation: CASSPSRLSSGGNTGELFF.

The chain joins TRBV29-1 to TRBJ2-1, with 8 bases identical to TRBD1. CDR1 and CDR2 from the germline V gene are SQVTM and ANQGSEA. Trimming at V came to 2 bases and at J to 6 bases, leaving 6 bases not matched to a gene. The CDR3 covers 14 residues. The CDR3 DNA reads TGCAGCGTTGAATTACCGACAGGGGTCAATGAGCAGTTCTTC. This gives the protein CSVELPTGVNEQFF.

V is TRBV30 and J is TRBJ2-7; 13 nucleotides match TRBD2. Germline V lookup: CDR1 GTSNPN, CDR2 SVGIG (reference sequence). This CDR3 has 15 amino acids. After removal of 3 bases from V and 5 bases from J, the junction contained 7 bases not matched to a gene. CDR3 amino acids: CAWRKLAGGPNEQYF. The CDR3 bases are TGTGCCTGGAGAAAACTAGCGGGGGGGCCCAACGAGCAGTACTTC.

The chain recombines TRBV4-2 with TRBJ2-1; TRBD2 matches at 11 bases. Germline CDR1 LGHNA, CDR2 YNFKEQ. V dropped 0 bases and J dropped 9; count of bases not matched to a gene: 7. The CDR3 spans 16 residues. The CDR3 region is CASSQDRSGGGLEQFF. As DNA, the CDR3 is TGTGCCAGCAGCCAAGATCGTAGCGGGGGGGGCCTTGAGCAGTTCTTC.

The chain's CDR3 is CASSIERGIGQPQHF. CDR3 nucleotides: TGTGCCAGTAGTATAGAGAGGGGGATCGGACAGCCCCAGCATTTT. The chain combines TRBV19 with TRBJ1-5; TRBD1 is a possible D gene (6 bases). The CDR3 covers 15 residues. The germline V gene encodes CDR1 LNHDA and CDR2 SQIVND (reference sequence). The V end lost 0 bases, the J end lost 7 bases, and 13 bases lay between the germline ends.

This chain connects TRBV9 to TRBJ1-2; tentatively, D is TRBD1 (5 bases). This CDR3 spans 13 amino acids. The V gene's germline CDR1 is SGDLS and CDR2 YYNGEE. V was pared by 0 bases and J by 7 bases, with 10 bases between. Written as DNA, the CDR3 is TGTGCCAGCAGCGTAGCGACAGACGGTGGCTACACCTTC. This codes for CASSVATDGGYTF. Based on the CDR3 plus reference TRBV9 and TRBJ1-2, the full variable domain is DSGVTQTPKHLITATGQRVTLRCSPRSGDLSVYWYQQSLDQGLQFLIQYYNGEERAKGNILERFSAQQFPDLHSELNLSSLELGDSALYFCASSVATDGGYTFGSGTRLTVV.

The chain joins TRBV5-4 to TRBJ2-1; D may be TRBD1 (6 bases). Germline CDR1 SGHNT, CDR2 YYREEE (reference sequence). With 0 bases removed from V and 8 bases from J, the gap between germline ends came to 9 bases. The CDR3 sequence is 13 residues long. The DNA for the CDR3 is TGTGCCAGCAGCTTGGACAGGGCCCATGAGCAGTTCTTC. Encoded protein: CASSLDRAHEQFF.

This chain uses TRBV7-6 with TRBJ1-1, with D possibly matching TRBD1 (6 bases). Germline CDR1 is SGHVS and CDR2 is FNYEAQ. The CDR3 sequence is 14 residues long. Trimming removed 4 bases at V and 5 bases at J, with 14 bases between. CDR3 residues: CASSWEGGRTEAFF. The CDR3 bases are TGTGCCAGCAGCTGGGAGGGGGGGAGAACTGAAGCTTTCTTT.

The chain couples TRBV5-1 to TRBJ2-1, with a weak D call TRBD1 (6 bases). Germline CDR1 and CDR2: SGHRS and YFSETQ. The CDR3 sequence is 15 residues long. Trimming cost V 2 bases and J 4 bases, with 13 bases left between them. The CDR3 region is CASSFGQGWYNEQFF. The CDR3, as DNA: TGCGCCAGCAGCTTCGGTCAGGGGTGGTACAATGAGCAGTTCTTC.